This T cell receptor (beta chain) comes out of a study of blood T cell repertoires in COVID-19 (dated by TCRdb to 2018 to 2021). Broadly, across the study: Collaborator samples came from the United States, Italy and Spain and covered acute and convalescent phases of COVID-19. The material from the prospective study consisted of cDNA or gDNA derived from T cells, B-cell-depleted T cells, or PBMCs. Nearly every sample came with metadata listing a de-identified subject ID, COVID-19 status, age in years and sex. Deeply sampled blood TCRbeta repertoires from subjects exposed to, actively infected with, or recovered from COVID-19 were included in the dataset. Samples came from the ongoing ImmuneRACE study (first 160 participants) plus 1,254 subjects from 6 global collaborators. HLA class I and class II types, where available, came from metadata supplied by the sample provider rather than from assay-based typing. The repertoires were made available in a free public database intended to serve as a resource for research on the immune response to SARS-CoV-2.

TCRbeta CDR3 regions were amplified from genomic DNA by means of the immunoSEQ Assay, a bias-controlled multiplex PCR. The authors' analysis ran thus. Within the assay, amplification of reference gene primers was used to estimate how many nucleated cells each sample contained. Sequence reads were collapsed and filtered to measure the absolute abundance of every unique TCRbeta CDR3 rearrangement. For each sample, productive Simpson clonality was calculated as the square root of Simpson's diversity index over productive rearrangements. The source is immuneACCESS, and TCRdb retained only in-frame sequences with V and J called. Part of the clones is not carried over; for the studies checked, unresolved V genes explain less than half of this, and the remainder is unexplained. That table furnishes V, J and clone size, whereas the DNA furnished D and trimming. This sample comprises 100,000 to 150,000 clones, about 80% of them detected only once. Of the sample, 12% is held by the ten largest clones.

The paper's findings and limits, for the study overall: The quantity of clinical and demographic metadata differed by source and by participant and was supplied without curation.

CDR1 and CDR2, per the germline V gene, are SQVTM and ANQGSEA. Ends trimmed: V by 7 bases, J by 1 base; bases unmatched to a gene: 11. The cysteine opens and the phenylalanine closes a CDR3 of 15 amino acids. This entry keeps only the CDR3 DNA: 45 bases, framed from base 1. In regard to this clone: Its antigen target is currently unknown. Base qualities are not provided; no much larger clone lies one nucleotide away.

Whole blood was collected in K2EDTA tubes by collaborating institutions according to the institutions' own protocols. For TCRbeta analysis, collaborators shipped samples as frozen whole blood, isolated PBMCs, or DNA extracted from either of those sample types. This TCR came from a man in his sixties with acute or convalescent COVID-19. The chain uses TRBV29-1 and TRBJ2-5; 8 junctional bases match TRBD2. Sample: peripheral blood. The CDR3 loop reads CSAGGVAGPQETQYF. Read as DNA, the sequence is TGCAGCGCCGGAGGGGTAGCGGGGCCCCAAGAGACCCAGTACTTC.